A single sample gave rise to the 20 T cell receptor beta chains below, sequenced in a study of blood T cell repertoires in COVID-19 (dated by TCRdb to 2020 to 2021). The library was prepared using the immunoSEQ multiplex PCR assay. In its TCRdb copy, this immuneACCESS table keeps in-frame sequences only and misses some clones. Where compared with another copy, unresolved V genes explain less than half of these, and the others have no known cause. The sample has more than 60,000 clones on record, approximately 89% of them singletons. The biggest ten clones account for about 4.9% of the sample. Material for sequencing was peripheral blood. These receptors were collected from a woman aged 45-60 years with active COVID-19.

The rearrangement links TRBV30 to TRBJ2-7; weak D call: TRBD1 (6 bases). The germline V and J ends were trimmed by 0 bases and 2 bases, with 11 bases remaining between them. This CDR3 is 14 amino acids long. The germline gives CDR1 GTSNPN, CDR2 SVGIG (reference sequence). In nucleotides, the CDR3 is TGTGCCTGGAGTGTATCAGGGGCCCCCTACGAGCAGTACTTC. The encoded protein is CAWSVSGAPYEQYF.

This clone was seen only once. The V gene is TRBV4-2, the J gene TRBJ1-6, with D possibly being TRBD1 (5 bases). V was clipped by 0 bases and J by 6 bases, with 9 bases between them. Germline lookup yields CDR1 LGHNA and CDR2 YNFKEQ. CDR3 size: 15 residues. The CDR3 reads CASSQDQGTNSPLHF. CDR3 nucleotides: TGTGCCAGCAGCCAAGACCAGGGAACTAATTCACCCCTCCACTTT.

V is TRBV6-6 and J is TRBJ1-5; D is perhaps TRBD1 (5 bases). This CDR3 contains 14 residues. Germline lookup yields CDR1 MNHNY and CDR2 SVGAGI (reference sequence). V gave up 5 bases and J gave up 3 bases, with 11 bases separating them. CDR3 in DNA: TGTGCCAGCAGTGGGTCGACAGCCAATCAGCCCCAGCATTTT. Its protein product is CASSGSTANQPQHF.

The rearrangement uses TRBV5-4 and TRBJ2-3; D ambiguous. V shed 4 bases and J shed 5 bases, with 11 bases lying between them. CDR3 length equals 13 residues. Germline CDR1 SGHNT, CDR2 YYREEE (reference sequence). The CDR3 spells CASSNPLGDTQYF. The DNA for the CDR3 is TGTGCCAGCAGCAATCCCCTAGGAGATACGCAGTATTTT.

The gene calls are TRBV25-1 and TRBJ1-1; possibly TRBD1 for D (5 bases). The germline V gene encodes CDR1 MGHDK and CDR2 SYGVNS. The CDR3 spans 14 residues. V shed 3 bases and J shed 0 bases, with 8 bases lying between them. This CDR3 reads CASSESGMNTEAFF. CDR3 DNA sequence: TGTGCCAGCAGTGAGTCAGGGATGAACACTGAAGCTTTCTTT.

The V gene is TRBV30, the J gene TRBJ2-5, with TRBD1 matching over 9 bases. Germline V gives CDR1 GTSNPN, CDR2 SVGIG (reference sequence). The CDR3 consists of 14 residues. V gave up 2 bases and J gave up 4 bases; unmatched junction bases: 5. CDR3 residues: CAWSTGGIGETQYF. The CDR3 DNA follows: TGTGCCTGGAGTACAGGGGGCATAGGAGAGACCCAGTACTTC.

The chain combines TRBV21-1 with TRBJ1-1. TRBV21-1 is a pseudogene locus. The CDR3 extends over 13 amino acids. CDR3 region: CASSAGWDTEAFF. The CDR3 nucleotides read TGTGCCAGCAGTGCCGGGTGGGACACTGAAGCTTTCTTT.

V is TRBV7-2 and J is TRBJ2-5; D may be TRBD1 (6 bases). V lost 4 bases, J lost 5 bases, and 17 bases lay in between. The CDR3 covers 15 residues. Germline values: CDR1 SGHTA, CDR2 FQGNSA. CDR3 protein: CASSSRGHPAETQYF. CDR3 in DNA: TGTGCCAGCAGCTCAAGGGGACACCCGGCGGAGACCCAGTACTTC.

The V call is TRBV10-2, the J call TRBJ2-7, with TRBD1 matching over 9 bases. This CDR3 has 15 amino acids. Per germline, CDR1 WSHSY and CDR2 SAAADI. V lost 4 bases, J lost 4 bases, and 8 bases stayed unmatched. The CDR3 sequence: CASSVDRGISYEQYF. The CDR3 DNA reads TGCGCCAGCAGTGTCGACAGGGGGATTTCTTACGAGCAGTACTTC.

The chain is built from TRBV28 and TRBJ1-5; 12 nucleotides line up with TRBD1. The J segment lost 7 bases and the V segment lost 3 bases, leaving 7 bases of the junction unmatched. Looked up from germline, CDR1 is MDHEN and CDR2 is SYDVKM. The CDR3 is 16 amino acids. Here the CDR3 reads CASSFRDRGHRQPQHF. As DNA, the CDR3 is TGTGCCAGCAGTTTCAGGGACAGGGGGCATCGACAGCCCCAGCATTTT.

In its sample, this clone was seen once. This sequence joins TRBV12-5 and TRBJ2-1; TRBD2 agrees at 8 bases. V trimming: 7 bases; J trimming: 10 bases; junction bases outside the gene matches: 9. The CDR3 spans 13 residues. Germline V lookup: CDR1 LGHNT, CDR2 FRNRAP. CDR3 amino acids: CASEASGSKEQFF. For the CDR3, the DNA is TGTGCTAGTGAGGCTAGCGGGTCTAAAGAGCAGTTCTTC.

The chain employs TRBV11-2 and TRBJ2-3; D call uncertain. The CDR3 has 13 residues. The V and J ends lost 2 bases and 0 bases respectively, with 3 bases between them. Germline values: CDR1 SGHAT, CDR2 FQNNGV. CDR3 coding DNA: TGTGCCAGCAGCTTAACTAGCACAGATACGCAGTATTTT. The encoded protein is CASSLTSTDTQYF.

J is TRBJ1-2 and V is TRBV5-1, with TRBD1 matching 9 bases. Germline V gives CDR1 SGHRS, CDR2 YFSETQ. The J segment lost 2 bases and the V segment lost 4 bases, leaving 6 bases of the junction unmatched. CDR3 length: 15 amino acids. CDR3 sequence: CASSPGQGPNYGYTF. The CDR3 DNA follows: TGCGCCAGCAGCCCGGGACAGGGCCCGAACTATGGCTACACCTTC.

The chain links TRBV6-5 to TRBJ1-1, with 7 positions matching TRBD1. V was pared by 0 bases and J by 2 bases, with 6 bases of the junction left unmatched. This CDR3 spans 16 amino acids. Looked up from germline, CDR1 is MNHEY and CDR2 is SVGAGI. The chain's CDR3 is CASSYSRTGINTEAFF. DNA for the CDR3: TGTGCCAGCAGTTACTCGAGGACAGGCATAAACACTGAAGCTTTCTTT.

This chain connects TRBV28 to TRBJ1-5, with D possibly TRBD1 on 5 matching bases. The V end was cut by 6 bases, the J end by 1 base, with 16 bases between. In germline, CDR1 is MDHEN, CDR2 SYDVKM. The length of the CDR3 is 16 residues. The CDR3 coding sequence is TGTGCCAGCAGCTCAGGCTGGGGGGGAAGCAATCAGCCCCAGCATTTT. This encodes CASSSGWGGSNQPQHF.

The gene calls are TRBV27 and TRBJ1-2; weak D call: TRBD1 (6 bases). The CDR3 is 13 amino acids. Trimming cost V 3 bases and J 6 bases, with 11 bases left between them. The germline gives CDR1 MNHEY, CDR2 SMNVEV (reference sequence). In DNA form, the CDR3 reads TGTGCCAGCAGTTTCCGAAGACAGGATGGCTACACCTTC. The encoded protein is CASSFRRQDGYTF.

V and J are TRBV30 and TRBJ2-5; 7 bases match TRBD2. Germline trimming cut 2 bases from V and 3 bases from J; bases unmatched to any gene: 3. From germline, CDR1 is GTSNPN and CDR2 SVGIG (reference sequence). This CDR3 has 13 amino acids. In DNA, the CDR3 is TGTGCCTGGAGTTGGCGGGAGAAAGAGACCCAGTACTTC. Translating gives CAWSWREKETQYF.

This chain links TRBV25-1 with TRBJ2-7; perhaps TRBD2 as D (6 bases). V was clipped by 1 base and J by 3 bases, with 10 bases between them. The germline CDR1 and CDR2 sequences are MGHDK and SYGVNS. CDR3 length: 14 residues. The CDR3 sequence: CASSELGGYYEQYF. The CDR3 bases are TGTGCCAGCAGTGAATTGGGGGGTTACTACGAGCAGTACTTC.

The chain is built from TRBV6-5 and TRBJ1-1; 9 bases match TRBD1. V lost 6 bases to trimming and J lost 1 base; unmatched junction nucleotides: 3. CDR1 is MNHEY and CDR2 is SVGAGI in the germline V gene. CDR3 length equals 14 residues. CDR3 loop: CASRVQGANTEAFF. DNA of the CDR3: TGTGCCAGCAGGGTACAGGGGGCGAACACTGAAGCTTTCTTT.

The chain combines TRBV2 with TRBJ1-1; 9 nucleotides line up with TRBD1. The CDR3 is 15 amino acids. Losses at the gene ends were 2 bases for V and 4 bases for J; bases not matched to a gene: 5. The germline V gene encodes CDR1 SNHLY and CDR2 FYNNEI. The CDR3 spells CASSERQGGSTEAFF. CDR3 sequence (DNA): TGTGCCAGCAGTGAAAGACAGGGGGGGTCCACTGAAGCTTTCTTT. Filled out from reference TRBV2 and TRBJ1-1, the complete variable domain reads EPEVTQTPSHQVTQMGQEVILRCVPISNHLYFYWYRQILGQKVEFLVSFYNNEISEKSEIFDDQFSVERPDGSNFTLKIRSTKLEDSAMYFCASSERQGGSTEAFFGQGTRLTVV.